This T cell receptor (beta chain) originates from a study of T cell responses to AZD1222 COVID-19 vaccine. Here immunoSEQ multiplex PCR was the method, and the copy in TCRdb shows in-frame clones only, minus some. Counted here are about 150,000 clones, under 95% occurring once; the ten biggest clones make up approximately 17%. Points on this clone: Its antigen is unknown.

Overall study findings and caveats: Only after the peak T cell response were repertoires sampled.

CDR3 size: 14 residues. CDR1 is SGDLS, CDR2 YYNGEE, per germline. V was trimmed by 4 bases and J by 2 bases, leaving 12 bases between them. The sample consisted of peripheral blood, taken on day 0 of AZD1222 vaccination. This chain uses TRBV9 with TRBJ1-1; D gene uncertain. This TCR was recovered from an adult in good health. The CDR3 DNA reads TGTGCCAGCAGCCCCCGAGCCTTTAACACTGAAGCTTTCTTT. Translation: CASSPRAFNTEAFF. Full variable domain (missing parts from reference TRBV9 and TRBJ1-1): DSGVTQTPKHLITATGQRVTLRCSPRSGDLSVYWYQQSLDQGLQFLIQYYNGEERAKGNILERFSAQQFPDLHSELNLSSLELGDSALYFCASSPRAFNTEAFFGQGTRLTVV.